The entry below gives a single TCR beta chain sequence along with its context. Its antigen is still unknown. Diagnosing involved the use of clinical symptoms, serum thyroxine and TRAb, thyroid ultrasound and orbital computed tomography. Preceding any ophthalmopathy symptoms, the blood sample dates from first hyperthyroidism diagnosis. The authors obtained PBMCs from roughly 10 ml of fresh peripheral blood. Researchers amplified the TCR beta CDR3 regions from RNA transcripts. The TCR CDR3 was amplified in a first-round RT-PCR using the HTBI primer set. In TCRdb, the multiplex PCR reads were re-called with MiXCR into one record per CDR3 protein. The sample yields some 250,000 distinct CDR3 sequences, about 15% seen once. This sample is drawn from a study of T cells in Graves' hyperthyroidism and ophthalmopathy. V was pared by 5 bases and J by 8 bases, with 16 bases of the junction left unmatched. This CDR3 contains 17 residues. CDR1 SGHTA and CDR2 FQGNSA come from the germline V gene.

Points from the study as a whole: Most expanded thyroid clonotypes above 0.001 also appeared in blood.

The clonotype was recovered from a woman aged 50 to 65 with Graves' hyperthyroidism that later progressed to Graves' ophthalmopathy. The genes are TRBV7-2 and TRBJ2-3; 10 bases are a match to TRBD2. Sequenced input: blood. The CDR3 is CASSPASGSSSSVTQYF. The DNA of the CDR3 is TGTGCCAGCAGCCCCGCTAGCGGGAGTAGTAGTTCGGTTACGCAGTATTTT.